These 25 T cell receptor beta chains came from one sample sequenced in a study of cytomegalovirus exposure and HLA in healthy donors (dated by TCRdb to about 2017). Libraries were prepared through the immunoSEQ multiplex PCR assay. For the multiplex PCR, a mixture combining 60 forward primers for TCR Vbeta segments and 13 reverse primers for TCR Jbeta segments was used. What TCRdb holds here is the immuneACCESS table cut down to in-frame rearrangements. Part of the clones is not present; checked against another copy, under half of the missing clones reflect an unresolved V gene, and the others are unexplained. This sample lists approximately 110,000 clones; roughly 81% were detected once. The ten most abundant clones make up around 1% of the sample. Specimen: PBMCs. These receptors were obtained from a woman aged 30 to 39 in good health and CMV-seronegative.

This clone was detected only a few times. The chain couples TRBV30 to TRBJ2-7, with 8 bases identical to TRBD1. The junction had 8 bases not matched to a gene; V was cut back by 0 bases and J by 7 bases. The CDR3 spans 14 residues. Germline CDR1 reads GTSNPN; CDR2 reads SVGIG (reference sequence). For the CDR3, the DNA is TGTGCCTGGAGTGTACTGGCAGGGGGCCGAGAGCAGTACTTC. As protein: CAWSVLAGGREQYF.

CDR3 sequence reads: CASRRQGALPEAFF. The DNA of the CDR3 is TGTGCCAGCAGGCGGCAGGGGGCGCTCCCTGAAGCTTTCTTT. The rearrangement uses TRBV28 and TRBJ1-1; 8 bases are shared with TRBD1. The V gene's germline CDR1 is MDHEN and CDR2 SYDVKM. The junction had 9 bases not matched to a gene; V was cut back by 6 bases and J by 6 bases. CDR3 length: 14 amino acids. The variable domain in full, completed from reference TRBV28 and TRBJ1-1, reads DVKVTQSSRYLVKRTGEKVFLECVQDMDHENMFWYRQDPGLGLRLIYFSYDVKMKEKGDIPEGYSVSREKKERFSLILESASTNQTSMYLCASRRQGALPEAFFGQGTRLTVV.

This sequence joins TRBV27 and TRBJ2-7; a possible D gene is TRBD1 (5 bases). Trimming removed 3 bases at V and 7 bases at J, with 19 bases between. The CDR3 has 15 amino acids. Germline assignment: CDR1 MNHEY and CDR2 SMNVEV (reference sequence). Written as DNA, the CDR3 is TGTGCCAGCAGTTTCGGTCGGGCAGGGTTTGGTGAGCAGTACTTC. Translating gives CASSFGRAGFGEQYF.

V is TRBV27 and J is TRBJ2-5; 12 bases agree with TRBD2. Gene TRBJ2-7 matches the end of the DNA better, so the J call may be wrong. Germline CDR1 and CDR2: MNHEY and SMNVEV (reference sequence). The CDR3 consists of 16 residues. DNA for the CDR3: TGTGCCAGCAGTGTTCCTAGCGGGAGGGCCCCCTACGAGCAGTACTTC. It yields the protein CASSVPSGRAPYEQYF.

This rearrangement joins TRBV14 to TRBJ2-7; D is possibly TRBD1 (5 bases). The length of the CDR3 is 13 residues. The germline V and J ends were trimmed by 6 bases and 2 bases, with 11 bases remaining between them. Germline-derived CDR1 and CDR2 are SGHDN and FVKESK. The CDR3 region is CASRAKGPYEQYF. The CDR3 nucleotides are TGTGCCAGCAGGGCCAAGGGGCCCTACGAGCAGTACTTC.

The V gene is TRBV19, the J gene TRBJ2-1, with TRBD2 identical over 9 bases. CDR1 is LNHDA and CDR2 is SQIVND in the germline V gene (reference sequence). The V and J ends lost 1 base and 5 bases, in that order; junction bases with no gene match: 9. The CDR3 has 17 residues. CDR3 nucleotides: TGTGCCAGTAGTATAGGGGCGGGAGGGGTTTTAGACAATGAGCAGTTCTTC. It encodes CASSIGAGGVLDNEQFF.

This chain connects TRBV23-1 to TRBJ2-1, with TRBD1 matching over 7 bases. TRBV23-1 is sorted into the ORF group, with uncertain function. The CDR3 sequence is 15 residues long. V shed 3 bases, J shed 2 bases, and the junction held 4 bases outside the gene matches. The CDR3 DNA is TGCGCCAGCAGTCACCCCGGGACAGCCTACAATGAGCAGTTCTTC. Translating gives CASSHPGTAYNEQFF.

The rearrangement joins TRBV5-4 to TRBJ1-2; 8 bases match TRBD1. The CDR3 is 14 residues long. The germline CDR1 and CDR2 sequences are SGHNT and YYREEE (reference sequence). Trimming removed 4 bases from V and 6 bases from J; junction bases left unmatched: 8. The DNA of the CDR3 is TGTGCCAGCAGCACCGCCGGGACAGGAGATGGCTACACCTTC. Encoded protein: CASSTAGTGDGYTF.

V is TRBV5-1 and J is TRBJ1-2; 9 nucleotides agree with TRBD1. The length of the CDR3 is 14 residues. V lost 2 bases to trimming and J lost 6 bases; unmatched junction nucleotides: 5. Germline V gene data show CDR1 as SGHRS and CDR2 as YFSETQ. CDR3 amino acids: CASSFTGGTHGYTF. The CDR3 DNA reads TGCGCCAGCAGCTTTACAGGGGGCACCCATGGCTACACCTTC.

This clone was recorded a few times. V usage is TRBV5-3 and J usage is TRBJ1-4; 9 bases are a match to TRBD1. TRBV5-3 is designated an ORF whose function remains uncertain. The CDR3 covers 16 residues. Trimming at V came to 4 bases and at J to 7 bases, leaving 11 bases not matched to a gene. CDR3 region: CARSTYMDRGGEKLFF. In DNA form, the CDR3 reads TGTGCCAGAAGCACATATATGGACAGGGGAGGTGAAAAACTGTTTTTT.

V gene TRBV5-1 combines with J gene TRBJ2-3; 14 nucleotides match TRBD2. The V gene end was trimmed by 4 bases and the J gene end by 4 bases; junction bases not matched to a gene: 2. Germline V lookup: CDR1 SGHRS, CDR2 YFSETQ. This CDR3 comprises 15 residues. The CDR3 nucleotides are TGCGCCAGCAGCAGGACTAGCGGGGGGTCAGATACGCAGTATTTT. This sequence encodes CASSRTSGGSDTQYF.

The chain links TRBV27 to TRBJ2-5, with 11 bases that match TRBD2. TRBJ2-7 matches the DNA end more closely, so the J call is doubtful. The CDR3 sequence is 13 residues long. CDR1 and CDR2 (germline): MNHEY, SMNVEV (reference sequence). The DNA for the CDR3 is TGTGCCAGTGGACTAGCGGGCCCCTACGAGCAGTACTTC. It yields the protein CASGLAGPYEQYF.

This chain connects TRBV7-9 to TRBJ2-1; D is unclear. Trimming cost V 4 bases and J 5 bases, with 15 bases left between them. Germline CDR1 SEHNR, CDR2 FQNEAQ (reference sequence). The CDR3 runs 15 residues. In nucleotides, the CDR3 is TGTGCCAGCAGCTCCCTTGGCGGAGCCAACAATGAGCAGTTCTTC. Residues: CASSSLGGANNEQFF. The full variable domain, with the rest looked up from reference TRBV7-9 and TRBJ2-1, is DTGVSQNPRHKITKRGQNVTFRCDPISEHNRLYWYRQTLGQGPEFLTYFQNEAQLEKSRLLSDRFSAERPKGSFSTLEIQRTEQGDSAMYLCASSSLGGANNEQFFGPGTRLTVL.

V usage is TRBV7-8 and J usage is TRBJ1-1; 8 bases match TRBD1. The V gene's germline CDR1 is SGHVS and CDR2 FQNEAQ. The CDR3 runs 14 residues. The V segment lost 4 bases and the J segment 1 base; nucleotides outside the gene matches: 2. The CDR3 region has the DNA TGTGCCAGCAGCTGGCAGGGGGCGAACACTGAAGCTTTCTTT. It specifies CASSWQGANTEAFF. Full variable domain (rest looked up from reference TRBV7-8 and TRBJ1-1): GAGVSQSPRYKVAKRGQDVALRCDPISGHVSLFWYQQALGQGPEFLTYFQNEAQLDKSGLPSDRFFAERPEGSVSTLKIQRTQQEDSAVYLCASSWQGANTEAFFGQGTRLTVV.

This chain connects TRBV13 to TRBJ2-3; tentative D call: TRBD2 (7 bases). V was shortened by 4 bases and J by 5 bases, with 22 bases between the two germline ends. The germline V gene encodes CDR1 PRHDT and CDR2 FYEKMQ (reference sequence). The CDR3 is made up of 17 amino acids. Written as DNA, the CDR3 is TGTGCCAGCAGCTCCCCTACTGGGGGGGGGCCGAAAGATACGCAGTATTTT. It codes for CASSSPTGGGPKDTQYF.

The gene calls are TRBV18 and TRBJ1-1, with TRBD1 identical over 7 bases. With V trimmed by 4 bases and J by 9 bases, 8 bases remained unmatched. The CDR3 contains 13 residues. CDR1 KGHSH and CDR2 LQKENI come from the germline V gene. The CDR3 protein is CASSLTTGDKAFF. The CDR3 DNA reads as TGTGCCAGCTCACTAACAACAGGGGACAAAGCTTTCTTT.

The chain couples TRBV5-1 to TRBJ2-2; D gene unclear. There are 14 residues in the CDR3. V lost 0 bases and J lost 5, with 8 bases in between. Germline CDR1 is SGHRS and CDR2 is YFSETQ. The CDR3 DNA follows: TGCGCCAGCAGCTTGGTACAGCTTACCGGGGAGCTGTTTTTT. It is translated as CASSLVQLTGELFF.

V gene TRBV2 combines with J gene TRBJ1-1, with no clear D. The CDR3 consists of 14 residues. Trimming removed 5 bases from V and 0 bases from J, with 10 bases in between. CDR1 and CDR2 (germline): SNHLY, FYNNEI. The CDR3 DNA is TGTGCCAGCAGTTTCATCGCGGTGAACACTGAAGCTTTCTTT. Encoded protein: CASSFIAVNTEAFF.

This clone was picked up a small number of times. V usage is TRBV2 and J usage is TRBJ2-5; D not certain. V lost 7 bases to trimming and J lost 5 bases, with 11 bases between them. The CDR3 length is 12 residues. The germline CDR1 and CDR2 sequences are SNHLY and FYNNEI. CDR3 bases: TGTGCCAGCATAGGAGAGAGGGAGACCCAGTACTTC. Translated: CASIGERETQYF.

The J gene is TRBJ1-6, the V gene TRBV6-6, with TRBD1 matching over 7 bases. Germline V gene sequence: CDR1 MNHNY, CDR2 SVGAGI (reference sequence). The CDR3 totals 15 residues. V shed 5 bases, J shed 6 bases, and the junction held 7 bases outside the gene matches. The CDR3 sequence: CASSPSGTVNSPLHF. As DNA, the CDR3 is TGTGCCAGCAGTCCAAGTGGGACAGTTAATTCACCCCTCCACTTT.

The CDR3: CASSNRGYTEAFF. The CDR3 bases are TGTGCCAGCAGTAACAGGGGCTACACTGAAGCTTTCTTT. The chain combines TRBV2 with TRBJ1-1; 7 nucleotides agree with TRBD1. Germline CDR1 is SNHLY and CDR2 is FYNNEI. The CDR3 contains 13 residues. V shed 5 bases, J shed 3 bases, and the junction held 3 bases outside the gene matches.

The chain employs TRBV9 and TRBJ2-1; the D gene is possibly TRBD2 (6 bases). CDR1 is SGDLS, CDR2 YYNGEE, per germline. The length of the CDR3 is 17 residues. V was clipped by 0 bases and J by 4 bases, with 17 bases between them. The CDR3 region is CASSVDSGGYSYNEQFF. The CDR3 DNA reads TGTGCCAGCAGCGTAGATTCCGGAGGGTATAGTTACAATGAGCAGTTCTTC.

V usage is TRBV14 and J usage is TRBJ1-1; D remains unclear. The CDR3 consists of 18 residues. Germline V gene lookup returns CDR1 SGHDN and CDR2 FVKESK. V shed 0 bases and J shed 2 bases, with 19 bases lying between them. CDR3 nucleotide sequence: TGTGCCAGCAGCCAAGAAAAGGCCTGGTCCTGGGCTAACACTGAAGCTTTCTTT. Protein: CASSQEKAWSWANTEAFF.

This chain links TRBV13 with TRBJ1-2; D might be TRBD1 (6 bases). V was shortened by 7 bases and J by 7 bases, with 19 bases between the two germline ends. This CDR3 spans 14 amino acids. Germline CDR1 reads PRHDT; CDR2 reads FYEKMQ (reference sequence). In DNA, the CDR3 is TGTGCCAGCATCAACATGGAAGGGGGAAGTGGCTACACCTTC. As protein: CASINMEGGSGYTF.

This clone has just a few counts. The chain joins TRBV4-1 to TRBJ1-5; 9 bases map to TRBD1. Germline-derived CDR1 and CDR2 are MGHRA and YSYEKL. The CDR3 runs to 16 residues. Germline trimming cut 1 base from V and 4 bases from J; bases unmatched to any gene: 5. CDR3 residues: CASSQVQGARNQPQHF. The CDR3 DNA reads as TGCGCCAGCAGCCAAGTACAGGGGGCGCGAAATCAGCCCCAGCATTTT.